The sequence of this T cell receptor (beta chain) was determined in a study of cytomegalovirus exposure and HLA in healthy donors. The study's findings and limits: Cytomegalovirus status, reportedly, was diagnosed with high specificity and sensitivity by the classifier. Looking again later, the authors saw that most CMV-associated TCR beta chains seemed HLA-restricted. TCR beta chains associated with HLA were, in a later analysis, more clonally expanded than equally common others.

This clone was seen more than once but under ten times. Its antigen remains unidentified. The PCR made use of 60 Vbeta and 13 Jbeta primers. Profiling relied on immunoSEQ multiplex PCR, and the TCRdb table lists in-frame clones only, not all of them. Here the sample spans around 150,000 clones, roughly four fifths being singletons. Among the donors, all were healthy bone marrow donors. After removal of 4 bases from V and 6 bases from J, the junction contained 6 bases not matched to a gene. Germline V lookup: CDR1 SGHTA, CDR2 FQGNSA. This CDR3 has 16 amino acids. The clonotype comes from a man in his fifties or sixties in good health and CMV-seropositive. V is TRBV7-2 and J is TRBJ2-7; 16 bases map to TRBD2. The sequencing input was PBMCs. The CDR3 sequence is CASSSGLAGGLSEQYF. CDR3 nucleotide sequence: TGTGCCAGCAGCTCGGGACTAGCGGGGGGGTTATCCGAGCAGTACTTC.